This entry lists 22 T cell receptor beta chains sequenced from one sample in a study of cytomegalovirus exposure and HLA in healthy donors. The study ran its PCR with 60 Vbeta and 13 Jbeta primers. The assay was immunoSEQ multiplex PCR, and TCRdb's table has in-frame clones only and misses some. The data show 90,000 to 140,000 clones, with 75% to 85% seen just once and 6% to 7.5% held by the top ten. Sequences were obtained from PBMCs. These receptors all stem from a man between 18 and 35 years old in good health and CMV-seronegative.

In DNA, the CDR3 is TGTGCCAGCAGCCGGACTAGCGGGAAGGTTGAGCAGTTCTTC. Translating gives CASSRTSGKVEQFF. The chain links TRBV6-5 to TRBJ2-1, with TRBD2 matching 12 bases. Per germline, CDR1 MNHEY and CDR2 SVGAGI. The V segment lost 6 bases and the J segment 9 bases; nucleotides outside the gene matches: 6. CDR3 size: 14 residues.

This clone appeared once. The same CDR3 is also encoded by other DNA sequences in this sample. The chain has TRBV6-6 and TRBJ2-6, with a tentative D call TRBD1 (6 bases). CDR1 and CDR2 (germline): MNHNY, SVGAGI (reference sequence). The CDR3 extends over 16 amino acids. The V and J ends lost 1 base and 2 bases respectively, with 9 bases between them. In nucleotides, the CDR3 is TGTGCCAGCAGTTACTGGTCAGGGGCTGGGGCCAACGTCCTGACTTTC. This sequence encodes CASSYWSGAGANVLTF.

This chain joins TRBV6-4 and TRBJ1-4; a weak D match, TRBD1 (5 bases). Germline loops: CDR1 MRHNA, CDR2 SNTAGT. The germline V and J ends were trimmed by 8 bases and 8 bases, with 15 bases remaining between them. The CDR3 covers 13 residues. The CDR3 protein is CASPGEEREKLFF. CDR3 DNA sequence: TGTGCCAGCCCGGGGGAGGAGAGGGAAAAACTGTTTTTT.

V is TRBV19 and J is TRBJ2-1; weak D call: TRBD2 (5 bases). V dropped 0 bases and J dropped 7 bases, with 10 bases sitting between them. The CDR3 loop spans 14 amino acids. From germline, CDR1 is LNHDA and CDR2 SQIVND (reference sequence). Here the CDR3 DNA reads TGTGCCAGTAGTATAGAGGCTAGCACGAATGAGCAGTTCTTC. Amino acids: CASSIEASTNEQFF.

The rearrangement joins TRBV6-1 to TRBJ2-2, with TRBD1 matching 7 bases. V lost 6 bases and J lost 2; bases outside the gene matches: 3. The CDR3 spans 14 residues. Germline V gives CDR1 MNHNS, CDR2 SASEGT. CDR3 residues: CASRRQGNTGELFF. DNA of the CDR3: TGTGCCAGCAGACGACAGGGCAACACCGGGGAGCTGTTTTTT.

The CDR3, as DNA: TGCGCCAGCAGTGAGCGTTACAGGTCTATGGGCTACACCTTC. The encoded protein is CASSERYRSMGYTF. The genes are TRBV10-2 and TRBJ1-2; possible D gene TRBD1, 5 bases. This CDR3 has 14 amino acids. With 2 bases removed from V and 8 bases from J, the gap between germline ends came to 15 bases. CDR1 WSHSY and CDR2 SAAADI come from the germline V gene.

The rearrangement links TRBV5-4 to TRBJ1-1, with D maybe TRBD1 (5 bases). Germline V gene lookup returns CDR1 SGHNT and CDR2 YYREEE (reference sequence). This CDR3 comprises 13 residues. V shed 5 bases and J shed 1 base, with 9 bases lying between them. CDR3 region: CASSFDRNTEAFF. Written as DNA, the CDR3 is TGTGCCAGCAGTTTTGACAGGAACACTGAAGCTTTCTTT. The entire variable domain, with the rest obtained from reference TRBV5-4 and TRBJ1-1, is as follows: ETGVTQSPTHLIKTRGQQVTLRCSSQSGHNTVSWYQQALGQGPQFIFQYYREEENGRGNFPPRFSGLQFPNYSSELNVNALELDDSALYLCASSFDRNTEAFFGQGTRLTVV.

This rearrangement joins TRBV28 to TRBJ2-7; possibly TRBD1 for D (6 bases). The CDR3 runs to 16 residues. V was trimmed by 6 bases and J by 2 bases, leaving 20 bases between them. Germline V gives CDR1 MDHEN, CDR2 SYDVKM. CDR3 coding DNA: TGTGCCAGCAGCCTCCCCCGACAGGTCGCAACCTACGAGCAGTACTTC. It codes for CASSLPRQVATYEQYF.

The rearrangement links TRBV7-3 to TRBJ2-3; the match to TRBD2 covers 11 bases. Germline V gene sequence: CDR1 SGHTA, CDR2 FQGTGA. V was pared by 5 bases and J by 2 bases, with 6 bases of the junction left unmatched. CDR3 length equals 16 residues. The CDR3 DNA is TGTGCCAGCAGCCCGGGGACTAGCGGCTACACAGATACGCAGTATTTT. Translation gives CASSPGTSGYTDTQYF.

The gene calls are TRBV6-6 and TRBJ1-3; 7 positions agree with TRBD1. Germline CDR1 is MNHNY and CDR2 is SVGAGI (reference sequence). V was pared by 6 bases and J by 7 bases, with 9 bases of the junction left unmatched. The CDR3 runs 14 residues. The CDR3 DNA is TGTGCCAGCAGGAGAACGACAGGGACGAACACCATATATTTT. Translated, it gives CASRRTTGTNTIYF.

The V and J genes are TRBV28 and TRBJ2-5, with D perhaps TRBD2 (5 bases). Trimming cost V 5 bases and J 5 bases, with 12 bases left between them. The CDR3 contains 13 residues. Germline V gene lookup returns CDR1 MDHEN and CDR2 SYDVKM. The CDR3 nucleotides are TGTGCCAGCAGTCCCCGCCGCGGGGAGACCCAGTACTTC. As protein: CASSPRRGETQYF.

The chain is built from TRBV9 and TRBJ2-3, with D maybe TRBD2 (6 bases). Germline V gives CDR1 SGDLS, CDR2 YYNGEE. CDR3 length: 17 residues. Trimming stripped 3 bases from V and 2 bases from J, with 19 bases between. CDR3 amino acids: CASSAPSVGRYTDTQYF. The DNA for the CDR3 is TGTGCCAGCAGCGCCCCTAGCGTCGGGCGGTACACAGATACGCAGTATTTT.

This chain joins TRBV19 and TRBJ2-7; D is possibly TRBD1 (5 bases). V lost 5 bases, J lost 3 bases, and 17 bases lay in between. The CDR3 is 15 amino acids. In germline, CDR1 is LNHDA, CDR2 SQIVND (reference sequence). CDR3 amino acids: CASSRRDSPNYEQYF. Here the CDR3 DNA reads TGTGCCAGTAGTCGGCGAGACAGCCCGAACTACGAGCAGTACTTC.

The rearrangement joins TRBV7-9 to TRBJ2-4; no definite D call. This CDR3 is 15 amino acids long. The ends were cut back, 8 bases at V and 0 bases at J, with 14 bases in the middle. CDR1 and CDR2 from the germline V gene are SEHNR and FQNEAQ (reference sequence). CDR3 sequence reads: CASGEVTLAKNIQYF. The DNA of the CDR3 is TGTGCCAGCGGCGAGGTTACTTTAGCCAAAAACATTCAGTACTTC.

This clone was seen a few times. V is TRBV4-1 and J is TRBJ2-2; 9 nucleotides line up with TRBD1. Losses at the gene ends were 3 bases for V and 5 bases for J; bases not matched to a gene: 4. This CDR3 is built from 15 residues. The V gene's germline CDR1 is MGHRA and CDR2 YSYEKL. CDR3 nucleotide sequence: TGCGCCAGCAGCCACCGGGACAGGGCTACCGGGGAGCTGTTTTTT. This codes for CASSHRDRATGELFF.

CDR3: CASSPGGGGTEAFF. The CDR3 DNA reads TGTGCCAGCAGTCCGGGGGGAGGGGGAACTGAAGCTTTCTTT. The chain carries TRBV6-5 and TRBJ1-1, with D possibly being TRBD1 (6 bases). Per the germline V gene, CDR1 is MNHEY and CDR2 is SVGAGI. The CDR3 is 14 amino acids. Trimming left V 5 bases short and J 5 bases short, with 15 bases between.

This chain connects TRBV27 to TRBJ2-4; unclear D gene. The CDR3 is made up of 13 amino acids. Deletions cut 2 bases from V and 3 bases from J, with 5 bases between. The germline CDR1 and CDR2 sequences are MNHEY and SMNVEV (reference sequence). The CDR3 DNA reads as TGTGCCAGCAGTTTAGGAGACAAAAACATTCAGTACTTC. Translation gives CASSLGDKNIQYF.

The chain links TRBV7-9 to TRBJ1-1; D remains unclear. CDR1 SEHNR and CDR2 FQNEAQ come from the germline V gene (reference sequence). With 5 bases removed from V and 4 bases from J, the gap between germline ends came to 11 bases. This CDR3 region has 13 residues. In nucleotides, the CDR3 is TGTGCCAGCAGCCCAGAAAGAACCACTGAAGCTTTCTTT. Translation gives CASSPERTTEAFF.

The chain combines TRBV25-1 with TRBJ2-7; D may be TRBD2 (5 bases). CDR1 is MGHDK, CDR2 SYGVNS, per germline. V was pared by 5 bases and J by 1 base, with 6 bases between. The CDR3 spans 12 residues. CDR3 loop: CASSRTSYEQYF. In DNA form, the CDR3 reads TGTGCCAGCAGTAGGACTTCCTACGAGCAGTACTTC.

The gene calls are TRBV11-3 and TRBJ2-5; tentative D call: TRBD1 (6 bases). This CDR3 is 16 amino acids long. V was shortened by 0 bases and J by 5 bases, with 16 bases between the two germline ends. CDR1 SGHNT and CDR2 YENEEA come from the germline V gene. The DNA of the CDR3 is TGTGCCAGCAGCTTAGAGGTACAGGGCTGGAGGGAGACCCAGTACTTC. As protein: CASSLEVQGWRETQYF.

The chain combines TRBV7-8 with TRBJ1-2; 8 nucleotides line up with TRBD1. Germline V lookup: CDR1 SGHVS, CDR2 FQNEAQ. The CDR3 is made up of 19 amino acids. The V and J ends lost 5 bases and 5 bases, in that order; junction bases with no gene match: 22. CDR3 coding DNA: TGTGCCAGCAGCCCTTACCGGGGCTTCCCAGGACAGGGCACTTATGGCTACACCTTC. This sequence encodes CASSPYRGFPGQGTYGYTF.

Of note for this clone: In the same sample, other DNA sequences code for this CDR3. The chain combines TRBV28 with TRBJ1-1; tentative D call: TRBD1 (5 bases). V was cut by 8 bases and J by 11 bases, with 30 bases left in between. Germline V lookup: CDR1 MDHEN, CDR2 SYDVKM. The CDR3 contains 16 residues. The CDR3 spells CASATVTSGGSQGAFF. The CDR3 nucleotides are TGTGCCAGCGCAACCGTCACCTCCGGGGGAAGCCAAGGGGCTTTCTTT.